A selection of T cell receptor beta chains follows, all from one sample in a study of blood T cell repertoires in COVID-19. Generated by immunoSEQ multiplex PCR, the TCRdb table keeps only in-frame clones and is missing some. The table lists 130,000 or so clones, less than 90% of them singletons, with over 2% in the top ten. The sequencing input was peripheral blood. The source of these receptors is a human donor with COVID-19, enrolled during active disease. The donor label of this sample is uncertain. CDR3s leave out the opening cysteine and the closing phenylalanine or tryptophan.

v_call cdr3_aa
TRBV5-6 ASSLDPGANYGYT
TRBV6-5 ASSYLAGGPNEQF
TRBV12-3/TRBV12-4 ASTSRLASEQF
TRBV5-1 ASSNGRGPLNTGELF
TRBV7-9 ASSLRRAGFRPTDNEQF
TRBV6-5 ASTGAGGSDTQY
TRBV10-3 AISPAGSTDTQY
TRBV5-4 ASSYSSGRARETQY
TRBV6-6 ASSRTGATYNSPLH
TRBV11-3 ASSSGQYGYT
TRBV2 ASKVTALSGANVLT
TRBV7-5 VRSLAGQGKANQPQH
TRBV6-4 ASSNLNRGLANEQF
TRBV6-5 ASSYAGQAYGYT
TRBV12-1 ASSAYAPQVYEQF
TRBV11-2 ASSLGGGAGTDTQY
TRBV7-8 ASSPQEGVNYGYT